This T cell receptor (beta chain) was profiled in a study of cytomegalovirus exposure and HLA in healthy donors. A note on this clone: Its antigen is not known.

In the PCR, 60 Vbeta and 13 Jbeta primers were used. Profiled with immunoSEQ multiplex PCR; TCRdb holds only in-frame clones, not every one. Of around 78,000 clones in the sample, 60% to 85% were seen once. Trimming shortened V by 0 bases and J by 2 bases, and 5 bases separated the two germline ends. Germline assignment: CDR1 SGHTS and CDR2 YDEGEE. This CDR3 is built from 14 residues. Study-level points and caveats: Across donors, most TCRs were seen rarely, yet some public ones were widespread. TCR beta V- and J-gene trimming, according to a later analysis, was linked to a missense DCLRE1C variant.

The source of this sequence is a male donor in good health and CMV-seronegative. The V gene is TRBV5-8, the J gene TRBJ1-4; no definite D call. Sequenced input: PBMCs. CDR3 nucleotides: TGTGCCAGCAGCTTGGGGCGGACTAATGAAAAACTGTTTTTT. Protein: CASSLGRTNEKLFF. Supplemented by reference TRBV5-8 and TRBJ1-4, the full variable domain reads EAGVTQSPTHLIKTRGQQATLRCSPISGHTSVYWYQQALGLGLQFLLWYDEGEERNRGNFPPRFSGRQFPNYSSELNVNALELEDSALYLCASSLGRTNEKLFFGSGTQLSVL.